This T cell receptor (beta chain) emerged from a study of molecular identifiers for immune sequencing clone quantification. Each CDR3 protein is one row after TCRdb ran MiXCR on the PCR reads. The profile shows about 500,000 distinct CDR3 sequences, under 30% of them singletons. This clonotype came up a few times. This receptor was obtained from a human donor in good health. Some libraries in this study had Jurkat cell RNA spiked in. Sequences were obtained from naive CD8+ T cells from blood, with Jurkat cell RNA spiked in. This sample's subset: FACS-sorted CD8+CD4-CCR7+CD45RA+ naive T cells.

The CDR3 coding sequence is TGTGCCAGCAGTGAAATGGGGGACACCTATGGCTACACCTTC. Residues: CASSEMGDTYGYTF. This sequence joins TRBV6-1 and TRBJ1-2; possible D gene TRBD1, 6 bases. CDR3 size: 14 residues. V dropped 2 bases and J dropped 4 bases, with 11 bases sitting between them. CDR1 is MNHNS, CDR2 SASEGT, per germline.